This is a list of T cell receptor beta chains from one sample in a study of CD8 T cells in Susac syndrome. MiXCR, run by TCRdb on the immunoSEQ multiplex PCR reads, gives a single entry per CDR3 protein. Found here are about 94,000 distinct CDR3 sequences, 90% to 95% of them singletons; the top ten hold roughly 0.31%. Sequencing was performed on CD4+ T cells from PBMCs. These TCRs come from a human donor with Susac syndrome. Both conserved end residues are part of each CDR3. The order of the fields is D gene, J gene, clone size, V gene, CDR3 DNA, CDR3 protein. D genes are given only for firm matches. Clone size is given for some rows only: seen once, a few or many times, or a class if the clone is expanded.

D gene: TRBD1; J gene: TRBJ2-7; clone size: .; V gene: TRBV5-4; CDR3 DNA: TGTGCCAGCAGCATTGGACAGGGGGGCGAGCAGTACTTC; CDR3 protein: CASSIGQGGEQYF
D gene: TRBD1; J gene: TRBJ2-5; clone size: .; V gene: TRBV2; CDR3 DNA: TGTGCCAGTCGGGGGACAGGAGGGGAGACCCAGTACTTC; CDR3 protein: CASRGTGGETQYF
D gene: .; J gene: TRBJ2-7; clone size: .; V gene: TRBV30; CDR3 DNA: TGTGCCTGGAGGGGGCCCTACGAGCAGTACTTC; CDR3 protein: CAWRGPYEQYF
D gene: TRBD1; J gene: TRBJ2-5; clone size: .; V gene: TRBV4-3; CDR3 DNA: TGCGCCAGCAGCCGCCGGACAGGGGATTCGGGAGAGACCCAGTACTTC; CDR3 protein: CASSRRTGDSGETQYF
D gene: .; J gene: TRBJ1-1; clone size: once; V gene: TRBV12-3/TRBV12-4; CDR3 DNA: TGTGCCAGCAGTTTAACAGATGTCCTCCCTGAAGCTTTCTTT; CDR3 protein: CASSLTDVLPEAFF
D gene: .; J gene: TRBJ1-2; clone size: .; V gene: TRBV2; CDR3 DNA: TGTGCCAGCAGTGAAAGGCAGGGCTATGGCTACACCTTC; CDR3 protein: CASSERQGYGYTF
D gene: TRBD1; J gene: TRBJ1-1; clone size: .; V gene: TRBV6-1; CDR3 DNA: TGTGCCAGCAGTCTGAAGACAGGGGCAGAAAACACTGAAGCTTTCTTT; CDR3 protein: CASSLKTGAENTEAFF
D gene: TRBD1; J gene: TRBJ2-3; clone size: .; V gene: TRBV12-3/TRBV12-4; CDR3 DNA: TGTGCCAGCAGTTTATGGCAGGGGGCGCAGTATTTT; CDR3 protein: CASSLWQGAQYF
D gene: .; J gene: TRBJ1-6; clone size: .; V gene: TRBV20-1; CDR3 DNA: TGCAGTGCTAGAAAACGGGGGGGATATAATTCACCCCTCCACTTT; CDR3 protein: CSARKRGGYNSPLHF
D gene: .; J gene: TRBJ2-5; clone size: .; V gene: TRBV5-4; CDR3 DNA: TGTGCCAGCAGCCCACCCGGGACTCAAGAGACCCAGTACTTC; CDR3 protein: CASSPPGTQETQYF
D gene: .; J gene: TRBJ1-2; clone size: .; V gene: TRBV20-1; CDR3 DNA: TGCAGTGCTAGAGACCGAACCAACCCCGGTTCGGGCTACACCTTC; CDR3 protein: CSARDRTNPGSGYTF
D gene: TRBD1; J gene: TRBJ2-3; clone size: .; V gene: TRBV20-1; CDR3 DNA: TGCAGTGCTACCAGGACAGGGGGGTGGGATACGCAGTATTTT; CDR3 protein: CSATRTGGWDTQYF
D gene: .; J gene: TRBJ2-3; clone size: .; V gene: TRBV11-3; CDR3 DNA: TGTGCCAGCAGCCCAGGGGGGGGGAGCACAGATACGCAGTATTTT; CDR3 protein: CASSPGGGSTDTQYF
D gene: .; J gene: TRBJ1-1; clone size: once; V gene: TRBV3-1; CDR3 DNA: TGTGCCAGCAGCCAACTACATACGAACACTGAAGCTTTCTTT; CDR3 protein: CASSQLHTNTEAFF
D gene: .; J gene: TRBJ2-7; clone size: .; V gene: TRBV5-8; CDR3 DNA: TGTGCCAGCAGCGTAGGCCCTCCACAGGGTACCTACGAGCAGTACTTC; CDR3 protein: CASSVGPPQGTYEQYF
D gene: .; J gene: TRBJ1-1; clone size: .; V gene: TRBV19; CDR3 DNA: TGTGCCAGTAGGCTAGGAGCCAACACTGAAGCTTTCTTT; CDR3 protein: CASRLGANTEAFF
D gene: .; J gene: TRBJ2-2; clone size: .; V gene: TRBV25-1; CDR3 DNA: TGTGCCAGCAGTGAATACCTCGTGGGATTAGACACCGGGGAGCTGTTTTTT; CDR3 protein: CASSEYLVGLDTGELFF
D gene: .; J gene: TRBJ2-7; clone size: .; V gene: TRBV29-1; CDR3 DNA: TGCAGCGTTGACGCTGACAGTGCCCCCCGCTACGAGCAGTACTTC; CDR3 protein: CSVDADSAPRYEQYF
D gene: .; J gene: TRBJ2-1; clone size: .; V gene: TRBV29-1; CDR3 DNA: TGCAGCGTGGTCGACCCTTTAGTTATGCTCTTC; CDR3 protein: CSVVDPLVMLF
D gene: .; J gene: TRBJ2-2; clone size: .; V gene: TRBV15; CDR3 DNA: TGTGCCACCAGCAGAGATTTGGTTGCGAACACCGGGGAGCTGTTTTTT; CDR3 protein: CATSRDLVANTGELFF
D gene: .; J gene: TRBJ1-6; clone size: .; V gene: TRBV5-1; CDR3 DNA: TGCGCCAGCAGCTTGAGCGGATCTAAGGATTCACCCCTCCACTTT; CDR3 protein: CASSLSGSKDSPLHF
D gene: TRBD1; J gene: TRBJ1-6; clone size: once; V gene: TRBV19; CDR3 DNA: TGTGCCAGTACCCGGGACAGTTATAATTCACCCCTCCACTTT; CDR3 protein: CASTRDSYNSPLHF